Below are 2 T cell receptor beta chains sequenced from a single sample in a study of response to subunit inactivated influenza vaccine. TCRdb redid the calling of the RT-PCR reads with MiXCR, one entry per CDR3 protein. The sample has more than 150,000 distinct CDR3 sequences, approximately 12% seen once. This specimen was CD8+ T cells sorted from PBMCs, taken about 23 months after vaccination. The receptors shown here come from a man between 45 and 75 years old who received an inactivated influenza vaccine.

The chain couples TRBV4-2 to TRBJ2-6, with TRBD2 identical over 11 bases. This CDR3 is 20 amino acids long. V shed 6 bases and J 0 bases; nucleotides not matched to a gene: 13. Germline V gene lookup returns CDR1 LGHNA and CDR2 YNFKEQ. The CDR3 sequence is CASSRTPSGRSSSGANVLTF. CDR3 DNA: TGTGCCAGCAGTAGAACCCCTAGCGGGAGGTCTAGCTCTGGGGCCAACGTCCTGACTTTC.

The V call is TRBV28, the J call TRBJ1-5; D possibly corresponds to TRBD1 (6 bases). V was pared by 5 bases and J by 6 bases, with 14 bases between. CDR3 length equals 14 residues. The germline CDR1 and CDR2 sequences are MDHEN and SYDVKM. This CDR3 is CASSETQGSQPQHF. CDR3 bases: TGTGCCAGCAGTGAGACTCAGGGGTCTCAGCCCCAGCATTTT.